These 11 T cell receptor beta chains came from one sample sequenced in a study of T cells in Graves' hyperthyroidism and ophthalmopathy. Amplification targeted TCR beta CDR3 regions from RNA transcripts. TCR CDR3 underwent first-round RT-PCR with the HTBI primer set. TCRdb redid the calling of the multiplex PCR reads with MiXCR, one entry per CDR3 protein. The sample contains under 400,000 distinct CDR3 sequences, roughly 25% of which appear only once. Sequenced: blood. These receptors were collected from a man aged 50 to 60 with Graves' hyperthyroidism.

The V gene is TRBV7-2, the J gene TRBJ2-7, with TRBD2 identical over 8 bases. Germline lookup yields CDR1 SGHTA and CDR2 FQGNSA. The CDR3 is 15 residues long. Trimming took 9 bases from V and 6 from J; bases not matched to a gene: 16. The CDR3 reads CASSEAGVQFPEQYF. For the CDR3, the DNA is TGTGCCAGTAGCGAAGCGGGAGTGCAGTTTCCCGAGCAGTACTTC.

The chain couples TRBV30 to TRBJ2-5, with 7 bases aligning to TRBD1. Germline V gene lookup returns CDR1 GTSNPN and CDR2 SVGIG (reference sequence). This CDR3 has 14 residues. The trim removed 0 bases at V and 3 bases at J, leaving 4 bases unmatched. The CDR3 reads CAWSVPGGEETQYF. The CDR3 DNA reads TGTGCCTGGAGTGTACCAGGGGGAGAAGAGACCCAGTACTTC.

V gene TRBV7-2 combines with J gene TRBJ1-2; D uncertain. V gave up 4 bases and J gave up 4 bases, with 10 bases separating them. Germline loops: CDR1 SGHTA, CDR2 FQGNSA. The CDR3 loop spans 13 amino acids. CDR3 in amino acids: CASSSREGYGYTF. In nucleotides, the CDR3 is TGTGCCAGCAGCTCGCGGGAGGGCTATGGCTACACCTTC.

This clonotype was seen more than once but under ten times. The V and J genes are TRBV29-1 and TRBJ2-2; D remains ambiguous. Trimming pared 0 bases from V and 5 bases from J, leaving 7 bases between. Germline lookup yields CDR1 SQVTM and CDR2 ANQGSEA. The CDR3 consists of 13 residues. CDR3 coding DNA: TGCAGCGTTGAAGATCGGGTAACCGGGGAGCTGTTTTTT. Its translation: CSVEDRVTGELFF.

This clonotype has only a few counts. Written as DNA, the CDR3 is TGTGCCAGCAGCAGAGGAAGGGTGTCCCGCGAAAAACTGTTTTTT. It encodes CASSRGRVSREKLFF. The rearrangement uses TRBV11-2 and TRBJ1-4, with D hard to call. Germline CDR1 is SGHAT and CDR2 is FQNNGV. Trimming cost V 5 bases and J 8 bases, with 18 bases left between them. This CDR3 comprises 15 residues.

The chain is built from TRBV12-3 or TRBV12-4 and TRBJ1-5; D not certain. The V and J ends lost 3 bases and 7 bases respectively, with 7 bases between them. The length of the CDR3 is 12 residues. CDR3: CASSLGFQPQHF. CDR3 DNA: TGTGCCAGCAGTTTGGGATTCCAGCCCCAGCATTTT.

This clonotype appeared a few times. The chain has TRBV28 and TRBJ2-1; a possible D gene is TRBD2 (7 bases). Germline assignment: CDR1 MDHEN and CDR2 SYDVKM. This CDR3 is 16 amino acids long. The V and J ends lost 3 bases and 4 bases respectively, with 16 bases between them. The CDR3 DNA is TGTGCCAGCAGTTTGGGGGGGGGCGTAATTTACAATGAGCAGTTCTTC. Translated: CASSLGGGVIYNEQFF.

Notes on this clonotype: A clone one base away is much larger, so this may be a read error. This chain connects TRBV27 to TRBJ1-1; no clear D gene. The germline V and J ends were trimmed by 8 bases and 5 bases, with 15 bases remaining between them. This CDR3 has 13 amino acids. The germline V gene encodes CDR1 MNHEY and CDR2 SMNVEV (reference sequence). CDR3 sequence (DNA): TGTGCCAGCGGCCTATATCCGGGGACTGAAGCTTTCTTT. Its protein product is CASGLYPGTEAFF.

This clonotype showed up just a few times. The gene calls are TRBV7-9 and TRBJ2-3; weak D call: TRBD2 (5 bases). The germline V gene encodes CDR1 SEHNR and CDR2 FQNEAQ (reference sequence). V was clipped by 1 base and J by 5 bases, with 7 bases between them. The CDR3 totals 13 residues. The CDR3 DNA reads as TGTGCCAGCAGCTTAGACGCGGGAGATACGCAGTATTTT. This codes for CASSLDAGDTQYF.

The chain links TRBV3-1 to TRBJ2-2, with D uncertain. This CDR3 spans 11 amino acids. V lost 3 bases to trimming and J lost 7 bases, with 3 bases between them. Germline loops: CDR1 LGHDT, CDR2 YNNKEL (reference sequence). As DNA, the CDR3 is TGTGCCAGCAGCCACGACGGGGAGCTGTTTTTT. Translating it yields CASSHDGELFF.

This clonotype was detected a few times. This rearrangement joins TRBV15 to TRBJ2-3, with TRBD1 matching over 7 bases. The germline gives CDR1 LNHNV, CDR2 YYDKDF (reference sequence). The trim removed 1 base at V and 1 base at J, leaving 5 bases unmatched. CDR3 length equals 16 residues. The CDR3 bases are TGTGCCACCAGCAGAGGAAATACAGGGGGCACAGATACGCAGTATTTT. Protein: CATSRGNTGGTDTQYF.